This TCR beta chain was identified during a study of cytomegalovirus exposure and HLA in healthy donors. A multiplex PCR was run with 60 Vbeta primers and 13 Jbeta primers. The assay was immunoSEQ multiplex PCR, and TCRdb's table has in-frame clones only and misses some. The sample lists about 100,000 clones; around 80% were seen once. This CDR3 has 14 amino acids. Germline V gene data show CDR1 as SEHNR and CDR2 as FQNEAQ (reference sequence). The V end lost 5 bases, the J end lost 2 bases, and 10 bases lay between the germline ends. Sequencing was carried out using PBMCs. This clonotype was obtained from a woman aged 55-70 years in good health and CMV-seronegative. This rearrangement joins TRBV7-9 to TRBJ1-3, with D perhaps matching TRBD1 (6 bases). The CDR3 DNA follows: TGTGCCAGCAGCAGGGGGACGGCTGGAAACACCATATATTTT. Its translation: CASSRGTAGNTIYF.